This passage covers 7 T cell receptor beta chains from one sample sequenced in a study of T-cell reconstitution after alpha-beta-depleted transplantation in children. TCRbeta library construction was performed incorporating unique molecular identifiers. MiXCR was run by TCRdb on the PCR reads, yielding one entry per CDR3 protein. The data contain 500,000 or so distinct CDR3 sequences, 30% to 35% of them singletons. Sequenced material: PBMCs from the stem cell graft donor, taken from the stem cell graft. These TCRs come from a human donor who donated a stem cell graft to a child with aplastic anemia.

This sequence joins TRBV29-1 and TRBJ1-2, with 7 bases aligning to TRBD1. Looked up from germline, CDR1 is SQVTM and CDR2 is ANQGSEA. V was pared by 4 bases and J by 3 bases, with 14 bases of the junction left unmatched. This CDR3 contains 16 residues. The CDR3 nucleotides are TGCAGCGTTGGAGTACCGGAACAGGGGATGGACTATGGCTACACCTTC. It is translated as CSVGVPEQGMDYGYTF. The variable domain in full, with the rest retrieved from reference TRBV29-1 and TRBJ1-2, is SAVISQKPSRDICQRGTSLTIQCQVDSQVTMMFWYRQQPGQSLTLIATANQGSEATYESGFVIDKFPISRPNLTFSTLTVSNMSPEDSSIYLCSVGVPEQGMDYGYTFGSGTRLTVV.

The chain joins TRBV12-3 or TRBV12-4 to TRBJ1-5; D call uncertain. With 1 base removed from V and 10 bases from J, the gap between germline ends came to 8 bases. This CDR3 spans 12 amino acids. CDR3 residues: CASSLVEHPQHF. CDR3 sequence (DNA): TGTGCCAGCAGTTTAGTGGAGCACCCCCAGCATTTT.

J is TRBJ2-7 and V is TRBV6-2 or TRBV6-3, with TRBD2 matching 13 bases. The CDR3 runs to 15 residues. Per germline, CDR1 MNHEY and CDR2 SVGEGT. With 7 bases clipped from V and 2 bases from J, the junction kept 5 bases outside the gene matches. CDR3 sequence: CASIRGLAGAYEQYF. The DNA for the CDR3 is TGTGCCAGCATCAGAGGACTAGCGGGAGCCTACGAGCAGTACTTC.

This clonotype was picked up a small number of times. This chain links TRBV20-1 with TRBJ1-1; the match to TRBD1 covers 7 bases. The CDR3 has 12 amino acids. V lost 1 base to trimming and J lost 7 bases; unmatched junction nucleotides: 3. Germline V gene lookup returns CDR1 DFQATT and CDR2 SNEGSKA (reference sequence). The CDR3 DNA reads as TGCAGTGCTAGAGGGAGACAGGGTGAAGCTTTCTTT. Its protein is CSARGRQGEAFF.

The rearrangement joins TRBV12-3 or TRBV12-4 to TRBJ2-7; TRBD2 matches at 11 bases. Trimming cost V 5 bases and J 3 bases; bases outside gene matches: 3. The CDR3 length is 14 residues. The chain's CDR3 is CASSQGLAVYEQYV. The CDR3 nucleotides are TGTGCCAGCAGTCAGGGACTAGCGGTCTACGAGCAGTACGTC.

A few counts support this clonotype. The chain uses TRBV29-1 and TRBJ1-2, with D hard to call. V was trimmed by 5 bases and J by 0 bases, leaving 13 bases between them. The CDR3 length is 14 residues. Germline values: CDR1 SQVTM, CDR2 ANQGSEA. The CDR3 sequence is CSVPNRSANYGYTF. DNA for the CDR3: TGCAGCGTTCCGAATCGGTCGGCTAACTATGGCTACACCTTC. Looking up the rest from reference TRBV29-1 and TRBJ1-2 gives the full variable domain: SAVISQKPSRDICQRGTSLTIQCQVDSQVTMMFWYRQQPGQSLTLIATANQGSEATYESGFVIDKFPISRPNLTFSTLTVSNMSPEDSSIYLCSVPNRSANYGYTFGSGTRLTVV.

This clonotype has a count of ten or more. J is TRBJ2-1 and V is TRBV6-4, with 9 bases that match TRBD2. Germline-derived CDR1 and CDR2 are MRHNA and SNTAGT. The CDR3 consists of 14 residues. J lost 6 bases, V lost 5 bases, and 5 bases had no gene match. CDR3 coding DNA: TGTGCCAGCAGTATTGATAGCGGGGGCAATGAGCAGTTCTTC. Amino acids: CASSIDSGGNEQFF.